The 13 T cell receptor beta chains presented below share a single source sample, sequenced in a study of blood T cell repertoires in COVID-19. Using immunoSEQ multiplex PCR, the repertoire was profiled, and TCRdb retains in-frame clones only, with some absent. The table has roughly 240,000 clones, around 85% seen once. Sequenced sample: PBMCs or T cells enriched from blood (not recorded which). These receptors came from a woman in her forties or fifties with acute COVID-19.

The chain carries TRBV6-5 and TRBJ2-1; D not certain. Germline lookup yields CDR1 MNHEY and CDR2 SVGAGI. The CDR3 is made up of 10 amino acids. The V gene lost 9 bases and the J gene lost 6 bases, with 6 bases spanning the gap. The CDR3 sequence: CASESNEQFF. CDR3 DNA sequence: TGTGCCAGTGAGAGCAATGAGCAGTTCTTC.

V is TRBV6-5 and J is TRBJ1-6; TRBD1 might be the D (5 bases). The CDR3 is 12 residues long. The V gene's germline CDR1 is MNHEY and CDR2 SVGAGI. The V end was cut by 8 bases, the J end by 10 bases, with 12 bases between. In DNA, the CDR3 is TGTGCCAGCCAGGGTTATAGCTCACCCCTCCACTTT. Translating it yields CASQGYSSPLHF.

The gene calls are TRBV6-2 or TRBV6-3 and TRBJ1-1; 7 bases agree with TRBD1. Per the germline V gene, CDR1 is MNHEY and CDR2 is SVGEGT. The CDR3 extends over 20 amino acids. The trim removed 2 bases at V and 0 bases at J, leaving 18 bases unmatched. The CDR3 sequence: CASSYLPTGTVGLMNTEAFF. The CDR3, as DNA: TGTGCCAGCAGTTACCTACCCACCGGGACAGTGGGGCTCATGAACACTGAAGCTTTCTTT.

V usage is TRBV19 and J usage is TRBJ1-2; 8 bases line up with TRBD1. This CDR3 has 14 amino acids. V lost 6 bases to trimming and J lost 4 bases; unmatched junction nucleotides: 7. Germline CDR1 and CDR2: LNHDA and SQIVND (reference sequence). The CDR3: CASSLTGTGYGYTF. For the CDR3, the DNA is TGTGCCAGTAGCCTAACCGGGACAGGCTATGGCTACACCTTC.

The genes are TRBV6-5 and TRBJ1-2; 8 positions agree with TRBD1. The germline gives CDR1 MNHEY, CDR2 SVGAGI. This CDR3 has 14 amino acids. V trimming: 5 bases; J trimming: 5 bases; junction bases outside the gene matches: 7. DNA of the CDR3: TGTGCCAGCAGTCCAACCGGGACAGGATATGGCTACACCTTC. This encodes CASSPTGTGYGYTF.

J is TRBJ1-5 and V is TRBV6-2 or TRBV6-3, with D unresolved. CDR3 length: 14 residues. V was clipped by 2 bases and J by 3 bases, with 8 bases between them. The germline CDR1 and CDR2 sequences are MNHEY and SVGEGT. The CDR3 spells CASSYAGYNQPQHF. The CDR3 region has the DNA TGTGCCAGCAGTTACGCGGGGTACAATCAGCCCCAGCATTTT.

The J gene is TRBJ1-5, the V gene TRBV7-2, with 7 bases fitting TRBD1. With V trimmed by 5 bases and J by 4 bases, 8 bases remained unmatched. The CDR3 covers 15 residues. Germline CDR1 SGHTA, CDR2 FQGNSA. The CDR3 is CASSDTGTANQPQHF. The CDR3 region has the DNA TGTGCCAGCAGCGACACCGGGACAGCTAATCAGCCCCAGCATTTT.

The rearrangement joins TRBV19 to TRBJ1-2; 7 bases agree with TRBD1. This CDR3 has 15 residues. The V gene end was trimmed by 4 bases and the J gene end by 3 bases; junction bases not matched to a gene: 8. The germline V gene has CDR1 LNHDA and CDR2 SQIVND (reference sequence). CDR3 nucleotides: TGTGCCAGTAGTAGTCCCGGGACAGTCTACTATGGCTACACCTTC. Encoded protein: CASSSPGTVYYGYTF. Full variable domain (rest looked up from reference TRBV19 and TRBJ1-2): DGGITQSPKYLFRKEGQNVTLSCEQNLNHDAMYWYRQDPGQGLRLIYYSQIVNDFQKGDIAEGYSVSREKKESFPLTVTSAQKNPTAFYLCASSSPGTVYYGYTFGSGTRLTVV.

The V gene is TRBV4-3, the J gene TRBJ2-1; D call uncertain. The germline V gene encodes CDR1 LGHNA and CDR2 YSLEER. The CDR3 has 15 amino acids. V gave up 1 base and J gave up 0 bases, with 7 bases separating them. The CDR3 DNA follows: TGCGCCAGCAGCCAAGGCCATAGCTCCTACAATGAGCAGTTCTTC. Encoded protein: CASSQGHSSYNEQFF.

The chain combines TRBV7-9 with TRBJ1-5, with 11 bases fitting TRBD1. The V gene end was trimmed by 4 bases and the J gene end by 2 bases; junction bases not matched to a gene: 13. The CDR3 extends over 19 amino acids. Germline loops: CDR1 SEHNR, CDR2 FQNEAQ (reference sequence). The CDR3 DNA is TGTGCCAGCAGCTCACCCGGGACAGGGGGGATAGGGGGCAATCAGCCCCAGCATTTT. Residues: CASSSPGTGGIGGNQPQHF.

V usage is TRBV29-1 and J usage is TRBJ2-2, with D maybe TRBD1 (6 bases). Per the germline V gene, CDR1 is SQVTM and CDR2 is ANQGSEA. Trimming removed 4 bases from V and 0 bases from J, with 9 bases in between. CDR3 length: 14 residues. The CDR3 loop is CSVVGATNTGELFF. The DNA of the CDR3 is TGCAGCGTTGTGGGGGCTACGAACACCGGGGAGCTGTTTTTT.

As concerns this clone: The same CDR3 arises from other DNA sequences in this sample as well. The chain is built from TRBV10-3 and TRBJ1-2; a possible D gene is TRBD1 (5 bases). CDR3 length: 13 amino acids. CDR1 and CDR2 (germline): ENHRY, SYGVKD. The germline V and J ends were trimmed by 2 bases and 2 bases, with 6 bases remaining between them. CDR3 coding DNA: TGTGCCATCAGTGAGGCAGGGAACTATGGCTACACCTTC. Its translation is CAISEAGNYGYTF.

This clone has only one observation. The chain recombines TRBV7-2 with TRBJ1-5, with D unclear. V gave up 5 bases and J gave up 4 bases, with 15 bases separating them. Germline-derived CDR1 and CDR2 are SGHTA and FQGNSA. CDR3 length: 15 amino acids. In DNA, the CDR3 is TGTGCCAGCAGCCACCGGCCGGACTTTAATCAGCCCCAGCATTTT. Its protein product is CASSHRPDFNQPQHF.